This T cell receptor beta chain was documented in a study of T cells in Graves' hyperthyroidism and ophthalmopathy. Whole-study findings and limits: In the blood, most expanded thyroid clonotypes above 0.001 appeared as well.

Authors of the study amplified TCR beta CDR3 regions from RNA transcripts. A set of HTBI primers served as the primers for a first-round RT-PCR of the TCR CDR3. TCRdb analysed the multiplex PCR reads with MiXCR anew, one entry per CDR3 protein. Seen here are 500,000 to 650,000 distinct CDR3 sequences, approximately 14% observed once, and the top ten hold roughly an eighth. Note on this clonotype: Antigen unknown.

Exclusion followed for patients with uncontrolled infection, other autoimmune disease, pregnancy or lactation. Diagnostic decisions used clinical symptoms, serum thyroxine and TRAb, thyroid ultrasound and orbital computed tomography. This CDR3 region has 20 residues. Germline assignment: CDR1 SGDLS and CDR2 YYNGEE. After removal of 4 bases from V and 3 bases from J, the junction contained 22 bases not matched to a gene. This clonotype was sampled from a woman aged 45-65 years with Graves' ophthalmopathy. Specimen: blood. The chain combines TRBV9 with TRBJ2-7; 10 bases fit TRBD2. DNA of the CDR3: TGTGCCAGCAGCCCCGAACGACACATTAGGACTAGCGGTCCGGTCTACGAGCAGTACTTC. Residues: CASSPERHIRTSGPVYEQYF.